This TCR beta chain appears in the sequencing data of a study of a mutant IDH1 vaccine in newly diagnosed glioma. Study-wide context: The therapy given earlier, which was standard therapy, consisted of radiotherapy, temozolomide, or both, and most of the patients received both. Study outcomes and limitations: Vaccine-induced immune responses were detected in 93.3% of patients.

TCRdb's table, derived via immunoSEQ multiplex PCR, lists solely in-frame clones and lacks some. The sample includes approximately 50,000 clones, approximately 90% of them seen just once. For this clone: What it binds is not known.

Time point denoted: week 35, safety follow-up. With topical imiquimod, each dose of the vaccine consisted of 300 ug of mutant IDH1 20-mer peptide. The CDR3 is 14 residues long. V lost 4 bases to trimming and J lost 6 bases, with 13 bases between them. Germline V lookup: CDR1 SGHDT, CDR2 YYEEEE. The receptor was isolated from a woman in her 40s with glioma. The sample in question was PBMCs, obtained from a glioma patient whose treatment included an IDH1 peptide vaccine. The J gene is TRBJ2-2, the V gene TRBV5-6; unclear D gene. CDR3 nucleotide sequence: TGTGCCAGCAGCCCGGACGGAAGGCCCGGGGAGCTGTTTTTT. Residues: CASSPDGRPGELFF. Complete variable domain (other parts from reference TRBV5-6 and TRBJ2-2): DAGVTQSPTHLIKTRGQQVTLRCSPKSGHDTVSWYQQALGQGPQFIFQYYEEEERQRGNFPDRFSGHQFPNYSSELNVNALLLGDSALYLCASSPDGRPGELFFGEGSRLTVL.